What follows are 21 T cell receptor beta chains derived from one specimen sequenced in a study of chronic HIV infection and antiretroviral therapy. MiXCR, run by TCRdb on the 5' RACE reads, gives a single entry per CDR3 protein. This sample carries 45,000 to 55,000 distinct CDR3 sequences, about a fifth of them seen once, and the ten largest clones take 2.5% to 3%. Material for sequencing was peripheral blood. The receptors were gathered from an adult who had HIV and had not received antiretroviral therapy, or was an uninfected healthy control (not recorded which).

This clonotype was seen more than once but under ten times. The chain combines TRBV10-3 with TRBJ1-2; tentatively, D is TRBD1 (6 bases). Germline values: CDR1 ENHRY, CDR2 SYGVKD. The CDR3 totals 13 residues. The ends were cut back, 3 bases at V and 8 bases at J, with 13 bases in the middle. The chain's CDR3 is CAISETGARGYTF. CDR3 nucleotides: TGTGCCATCAGTGAAACGGGGGCGCGCGGCTACACCTTC.

The chain employs TRBV28 and TRBJ1-1; D is undetermined. The CDR3 runs 13 residues. Between the trimmed V and J ends, which lost 5 bases and 5 bases, there was a span of 12 bases. The germline V gene encodes CDR1 MDHEN and CDR2 SYDVKM. The CDR3 DNA follows: TGTGCCAGCAGTCTTCAGGTCGGGACTGAAGCTTTCTTT. This sequence encodes CASSLQVGTEAFF.

A few counts support this clonotype. The V call is TRBV2, the J call TRBJ2-2, with D possibly being TRBD2 (6 bases). Germline values: CDR1 SNHLY, CDR2 FYNNEI. This CDR3 has 12 amino acids. V lost 8 bases and J lost 5, with 9 bases in between. The CDR3 DNA follows: TGTGCCAGCCTAGCGCCGACCGGGGAGCTGTTTTTT. The encoded protein is CASLAPTGELFF.

This sequence joins TRBV28 and TRBJ2-7; 9 nucleotides match TRBD1. This CDR3 contains 16 residues. Germline V gene sequence: CDR1 MDHEN, CDR2 SYDVKM. Losses at the gene ends were 6 bases for V and 2 bases for J; bases not matched to a gene: 11. CDR3 in DNA: TGTGCCAGCAGGCAACCGGGACAGGGAAACGCCTACGAGCAGTACTTC. It codes for CASRQPGQGNAYEQYF.

The chain is built from TRBV11-2 and TRBJ1-1; D is undetermined. The CDR3 extends over 14 amino acids. In germline, CDR1 is SGHAT, CDR2 FQNNGV. With 3 bases removed from V and 5 bases from J, the gap between germline ends came to 13 bases. This chain's CDR3 is CASSLAGFVTEAFF. The CDR3 nucleotides are TGTGCCAGCAGCTTGGCAGGTTTTGTGACTGAAGCTTTCTTT.

The chain recombines TRBV20-1 with TRBJ2-7; the D is unclear. Between the trimmed V and J ends, which lost 6 bases and 0 bases, there was a span of 18 bases. The CDR3 is made up of 15 amino acids. Germline values: CDR1 DFQATT, CDR2 SNEGSKA (reference sequence). CDR3 nucleotide sequence: TGCAGTGCCACCGGACGGACCCTGAGCTCCTACGAGCAGTACTTC. Its protein is CSATGRTLSSYEQYF.

The chain is built from TRBV6-5 and TRBJ2-7, with TRBD1 identical over 7 bases. The J segment lost 4 bases and the V segment lost 10 bases, leaving 7 bases of the junction unmatched. The germline V gene encodes CDR1 MNHEY and CDR2 SVGAGI. The CDR3 runs 12 residues. The CDR3 loop is CATKGQTYEQYF. The CDR3 bases are TGTGCCACTAAGGGACAGACTTACGAGCAGTACTTC.

This rearrangement joins TRBV7-9 to TRBJ1-2, with D perhaps matching TRBD1 (5 bases). Germline V gene sequence: CDR1 SEHNR, CDR2 FQNEAQ (reference sequence). This CDR3 is 13 amino acids long. With 3 bases removed from V and 3 bases from J, the gap between germline ends came to 8 bases. CDR3 bases: TGTGCCAGCAGCTTTGGGGGTCACTATGGCTACACCTTC. As protein: CASSFGGHYGYTF.

This chain links TRBV7-2 with TRBJ2-7; 8 bases are a match to TRBD2. Losses at the gene ends were 5 bases for V and 5 bases for J; bases not matched to a gene: 5. This CDR3 contains 13 residues. CDR1 is SGHTA and CDR2 is FQGNSA in the germline V gene. CDR3 protein: CASSGAGADEQYF. CDR3 coding DNA: TGTGCCAGCAGCGGAGCGGGAGCAGACGAGCAGTACTTC.

The chain links TRBV20-1 to TRBJ2-5; 13 bases are shared with TRBD2. The CDR3 has 15 residues. CDR1 is DFQATT, CDR2 SNEGSKA, per germline (reference sequence). V trimming: 3 bases; J trimming: 4 bases; junction bases outside the gene matches: 5. CDR3 protein: CSASRLAGGRETQYF. CDR3 coding DNA: TGCAGTGCTAGTCGACTAGCGGGGGGCCGAGAGACCCAGTACTTC.

The gene calls are TRBV7-8 and TRBJ2-3; no definite D call. Per the germline V gene, CDR1 is SGHVS and CDR2 is FQNEAQ. Trimming took off 2 bases at V and 5 bases at J, with 14 bases between the two ends. The CDR3 is made up of 15 amino acids. CDR3 sequence reads: CASSLTFRTEDTQYF. In nucleotides, the CDR3 is TGTGCCAGCAGCTTAACGTTCCGAACCGAAGATACGCAGTATTTT.

This clonotype was counted only a few times. This chain joins TRBV12-3 or TRBV12-4 and TRBJ2-6; 8 bases are a match to TRBD1. Trimming at V came to 6 bases and at J to 0 bases, leaving 10 bases not matched to a gene. CDR3 length: 18 amino acids. CDR3 sequence reads: CASSLRTGSLSGANVLTF. CDR3 nucleotide sequence: TGTGCCAGCAGCCTCAGGACAGGGAGTCTCTCTGGGGCCAACGTCCTGACTTTC.

This clonotype turned up a few times. The chain is built from TRBV28 and TRBJ2-7; TRBD1 matches 7 bases. The J segment lost 2 bases and the V segment lost 11 bases, leaving 3 bases of the junction unmatched. This CDR3 region has 11 residues. Germline loops: CDR1 MDHEN, CDR2 SYDVKM. CDR3: CAGGQPYEQYF. CDR3 nucleotide sequence: TGTGCCGGGGGACAGCCCTACGAGCAGTACTTC.

The chain employs TRBV12-3 or TRBV12-4 and TRBJ2-2; D ambiguous. The V end was cut by 3 bases, the J end by 7 bases, with 3 bases between. This CDR3 comprises 11 residues. The DNA for the CDR3 is TGTGCCAGCAGTTTCTTCGGGGAGCTGTTTTTT. Translating it yields CASSFFGELFF.

V usage is TRBV28 and J usage is TRBJ2-7, with unresolved D. This CDR3 contains 11 residues. V was cut by 4 bases and J by 9 bases, with 10 bases left in between. Germline V CDR1 and CDR2: MDHEN, SYDVKM. The CDR3 region is CASSSTMGQYF. For the CDR3, the DNA is TGTGCCAGCAGTTCAACTATGGGGCAGTACTTC.

V and J are TRBV28 and TRBJ1-5; 7 bases map to TRBD1. There are 14 residues in the CDR3. V lost 6 bases, J lost 2 bases, and 4 bases stayed unmatched. Germline V CDR1 and CDR2: MDHEN, SYDVKM. Written as DNA, the CDR3 is TGTGCCAGCAGACCCGGACAGGGCAATCAGCCCCAGCATTTT. This translates into CASRPGQGNQPQHF.

The chain uses TRBV29-1 and TRBJ1-1; D might be TRBD1 (6 bases). The CDR3 runs 13 residues. Trimming took 0 bases from V and 11 from J, leaving 16 bases between them. CDR1 is SQVTM, CDR2 ANQGSEA, per germline. CDR3 residues: CSVEDLEGGRAFF. CDR3 DNA sequence: TGCAGCGTTGAAGATCTTGAGGGGGGACGGGCTTTCTTT.

The chain uses TRBV10-3 and TRBJ2-3; D gene uncertain. Per germline, CDR1 ENHRY and CDR2 SYGVKD. The CDR3 sequence is 15 residues long. V was clipped by 2 bases and J by 4 bases, with 13 bases between them. CDR3 loop: CAISEQAKAADTQYF. CDR3 bases: TGTGCCATCAGTGAGCAAGCCAAGGCCGCAGATACGCAGTATTTT.

This chain connects TRBV13 to TRBJ2-5, with D perhaps TRBD1 or TRBD2 (6 bases each). V lost 6 bases and J lost 5, with 10 bases in between. The CDR3 totals 12 residues. Germline V CDR1 and CDR2: PRHDT, FYEKMQ (reference sequence). CDR3 bases: TGTGCCAGCAGACGGGGGCTGGAGACCCAGTACTTC. Encoded protein: CASRRGLETQYF.

For this clonotype: At one of its ends the junction is not consistent with the germline gene, which may arise from a read error. The chain combines TRBV7-7 with TRBJ2-5; D may be TRBD2 (5 bases). The germline V gene has CDR1 SSHAT and CDR2 FNYEAQ (reference sequence). The CDR3 sequence is 14 residues long. The CDR3 reads CASSPRGNQETQYF. The CDR3 DNA reads TGTGCTAGCAGTCCCCGGGGAAACCAAGAGACCCAGTACTTC.

The chain recombines TRBV16 with TRBJ1-1; TRBD1 matches at 8 bases. V trimming: 4 bases; J trimming: 5 bases; junction bases outside the gene matches: 6. The CDR3 has 14 amino acids. Per germline, CDR1 KGHSY and CDR2 FQNENV. The DNA for the CDR3 is TGTGCCAGCAGCCGAAGGACAGGGAGGACTGAAGCTTTCTTT. It specifies CASSRRTGRTEAFF.